Listed below are T cell receptor beta chains from one sample, sequenced in a study of T-cell reconstitution after alpha-beta-depleted transplantation in children. TCRdb fed the PCR reads into MiXCR, producing one record per CDR3 protein. The table includes 350,000 to 500,000 distinct CDR3 sequences, 43% detected once. Specimen: PBMCs, collected before TCRalphabeta/CD19-depleted stem cell transplant. Every receptor here comes from a girl aged 2-9 years with aplastic anemia, due to receive a stem cell transplant. Each CDR3 is given with its conserved first and last residue. The order of the fields is clone size, V gene, J gene, D gene, CDR3 protein, CDR3 DNA. A D gene is named only where the DNA matches it firmly. Some rows have no size entry. The others give once, few or many, or a class for an expanded clone.

clone size: .; V gene: TRBV6-1; J gene: TRBJ2-1; D gene: TRBD2; CDR3 protein: CASSLITSDLAYNEQFF; CDR3 DNA: TGTGCCAGCAGCCTCATCACTAGCGACCTAGCCTACAATGAGCAGTTCTTC
clone size: .; V gene: TRBV20-1; J gene: TRBJ2-1; D gene: .; CDR3 protein: CSACVTRGGNEQFF; CDR3 DNA: TGCAGTGCTTGCGTAACTAGAGGCGGCAATGAGCAGTTCTTC
clone size: .; V gene: TRBV7-2; J gene: TRBJ2-3; D gene: TRBD1; CDR3 protein: CASSQTTGFADTQYF; CDR3 DNA: TGTGCCAGCAGCCAGACGACAGGGTTCGCAGATACGCAGTATTTT
clone size: many; V gene: TRBV7-2; J gene: TRBJ2-7; D gene: .; CDR3 protein: CASSLTTDYEQYF; CDR3 DNA: TGTGCCAGCAGCTTAACCACGGACTACGAGCAGTACTTC
clone size: .; V gene: TRBV20-1; J gene: TRBJ1-5; D gene: TRBD1; CDR3 protein: CSARQGAYGQPQHF; CDR3 DNA: TGCAGTGCAAGACAGGGGGCGTACGGTCAGCCCCAGCATTTT
clone size: .; V gene: TRBV27; J gene: TRBJ2-3; D gene: TRBD2; CDR3 protein: CASSPYGTSQHDTQYF; CDR3 DNA: TGTGCCAGCAGCCCTTACGGGACTAGCCAACATGATACGCAGTATTTT
clone size: .; V gene: TRBV7-6; J gene: TRBJ2-7; D gene: .; CDR3 protein: CASSLGKGWSLYEQYF; CDR3 DNA: TGTGCCAGCAGCTTAGGCAAAGGGTGGTCCCTCTACGAGCAGTACTTC
clone size: .; V gene: TRBV28; J gene: TRBJ2-1; D gene: TRBD1; CDR3 protein: CASSLIWQGAGDEQFF; CDR3 DNA: TGTGCCAGCAGTTTAATTTGGCAGGGGGCTGGGGATGAGCAGTTCTTC
clone size: once; V gene: TRBV20-1; J gene: TRBJ2-5; D gene: .; CDR3 protein: CSASPTRETQYF; CDR3 DNA: TGCAGTGCTAGCCCCACTAGGGAGACCCAGTACTTC
clone size: many; V gene: TRBV7-2; J gene: TRBJ1-3; D gene: .; CDR3 protein: CASSLVGTGTAGNTIYF; CDR3 DNA: TGTGCCAGCAGCTTAGTAGGTACAGGGACGGCCGGAAACACCATATATTTT
clone size: once; V gene: TRBV5-1; J gene: TRBJ1-1; D gene: .; CDR3 protein: CASSLAGVPEAFF; CDR3 DNA: TGCGCCAGCAGCTTGGCAGGGGTACCTGAAGCTTTCTTT
clone size: .; V gene: TRBV5-5; J gene: TRBJ2-3; D gene: TRBD2; CDR3 protein: CASSFGTSGRAGADTQYF; CDR3 DNA: TGTGCCAGCAGCTTCGGGACTAGCGGGAGGGCCGGGGCAGATACGCAGTATTTT
clone size: once; V gene: TRBV7-2; J gene: TRBJ2-2; D gene: TRBD2; CDR3 protein: CASSPQRLAGNTGELFF; CDR3 DNA: TGTGCCAGCAGCCCCCAGAGACTAGCGGGGAACACCGGGGAGCTGTTTTTT
clone size: few; V gene: TRBV5-5; J gene: TRBJ1-5; D gene: .; CDR3 protein: CASSLRDINQPQHF; CDR3 DNA: TGTGCCAGCAGCCTCCGGGACATCAATCAGCCCCAGCATTTT
clone size: .; V gene: TRBV5-5; J gene: TRBJ2-1; D gene: TRBD1; CDR3 protein: CASSSTGELDNEQFF; CDR3 DNA: TGTGCCAGCAGCTCGACAGGGGAACTAGACAATGAGCAGTTCTTC
clone size: .; V gene: TRBV5-1; J gene: TRBJ1-2; D gene: .; CDR3 protein: CASSTRGGDYGYTF; CDR3 DNA: TGCGCCAGCAGCACTAGGGGGGGAGACTATGGCTACACCTTC
clone size: .; V gene: TRBV5-1; J gene: TRBJ2-5; D gene: .; CDR3 protein: CASSLELYQETQYF; CDR3 DNA: TGCGCCAGCAGCTTGGAGTTGTACCAAGAGACCCAGTACTTC
clone size: few; V gene: TRBV7-9; J gene: TRBJ2-1; D gene: .; CDR3 protein: CASSLSDASYNEQFF; CDR3 DNA: TGTGCCAGCAGCCTCTCGGACGCCTCCTACAATGAGCAGTTCTTC
clone size: .; V gene: TRBV12-3/TRBV12-4; J gene: TRBJ1-2; D gene: .; CDR3 protein: CASSLRSPQAF; CDR3 DNA: TGTGCCAGCAGTTTGAGAAGTCCCCAAGCCTTC
clone size: .; V gene: TRBV7-9; J gene: TRBJ2-7; D gene: TRBD1; CDR3 protein: CASSLKGQGFYEQYF; CDR3 DNA: TGTGCCAGCAGCTTAAAGGGACAGGGGTTCTACGAGCAGTACTTC
clone size: few; V gene: TRBV20-1; J gene: TRBJ1-2; D gene: .; CDR3 protein: CSARGQGSTYGYTF; CDR3 DNA: TGCAGTGCTAGAGGCCAGGGCAGTACCTATGGCTACACCTTC
clone size: .; V gene: TRBV25-1; J gene: TRBJ1-2; D gene: .; CDR3 protein: CATLGKVPTNYGYTF; CDR3 DNA: TGTGCCACCCTGGGGAAAGTGCCCACTAACTATGGCTACACCTTC
clone size: .; V gene: TRBV27; J gene: TRBJ2-7; D gene: .; CDR3 protein: CASSPRGSGTYEQYF; CDR3 DNA: TGTGCCAGCAGTCCCCGGGGTAGCGGTACCTACGAGCAGTACTTC
clone size: many; V gene: TRBV20-1; J gene: TRBJ2-5; D gene: TRBD2; CDR3 protein: CSARSAGGTSATETQYF; CDR3 DNA: TGCAGTGCTAGATCGGCGGGCGGGACTAGCGCTACGGAGACCCAGTACTTC
clone size: .; V gene: TRBV28; J gene: TRBJ1-4; D gene: TRBD1; CDR3 protein: CASRSPGTGVKEKLFF; CDR3 DNA: TGTGCCAGCAGATCCCCCGGGACAGGGGTTAAGGAAAAACTGTTTTTT
clone size: .; V gene: TRBV10-3; J gene: TRBJ1-3; D gene: .; CDR3 protein: CAISESKAQNTIYF; CDR3 DNA: TGTGCCATCAGTGAGTCGAAGGCCCAAAACACCATATATTTT
clone size: .; V gene: TRBV6-9; J gene: TRBJ2-2; D gene: .; CDR3 protein: CASSPSPRGTGELFF; CDR3 DNA: TGTGCCAGCAGTCCCTCCCCCCGGGGCACCGGGGAGCTGTTTTTT
clone size: .; V gene: TRBV18; J gene: TRBJ2-5; D gene: TRBD1; CDR3 protein: CASSPNRGREETQYF; CDR3 DNA: TGTGCCAGCTCACCAAACAGGGGGCGCGAAGAGACCCAGTACTTC
clone size: few; V gene: TRBV29-1; J gene: TRBJ2-1; D gene: .; CDR3 protein: CSAYFSGWASSYNEQFF; CDR3 DNA: TGCAGCGCATATTTCTCTGGTTGGGCCAGCTCCTACAATGAGCAGTTCTTC
clone size: .; V gene: TRBV9; J gene: TRBJ2-1; D gene: TRBD2; CDR3 protein: CASSTSGSQSDEQFF; CDR3 DNA: TGTGCCAGCAGCACCAGCGGGAGCCAAAGCGATGAGCAGTTCTTC
clone size: .; V gene: TRBV20-1; J gene: TRBJ2-7; D gene: .; CDR3 protein: CSARIPGRGGGREQYF; CDR3 DNA: TGCAGTGCTAGAATCCCTGGGAGGGGGGGCGGCCGCGAGCAGTACTTC
clone size: .; V gene: TRBV30; J gene: TRBJ2-3; D gene: TRBD2; CDR3 protein: CAWSSGSITDTQYF; CDR3 DNA: TGTGCCTGGAGTAGCGGGAGCATCACAGATACGCAGTATTTT
clone size: .; V gene: TRBV20-1; J gene: TRBJ2-1; D gene: .; CDR3 protein: CSVSVYNEQFF; CDR3 DNA: TGCAGTGTTTCTGTTTACAATGAGCAGTTCTTC
clone size: .; V gene: TRBV5-1; J gene: TRBJ2-7; D gene: TRBD1; CDR3 protein: CASSSRDRGPEQYF; CDR3 DNA: TGCGCCAGCAGCTCCCGGGACAGGGGCCCCGAGCAGTACTTC
clone size: once; V gene: TRBV20-1; J gene: TRBJ2-3; D gene: TRBD2; CDR3 protein: CSGSSGEHGLDTQYF; CDR3 DNA: TGCAGTGGATCGAGCGGGGAGCATGGGTTAGATACGCAGTATTTT
clone size: .; V gene: TRBV5-1; J gene: TRBJ2-3; D gene: .; CDR3 protein: CASSFGRADTQYF; CDR3 DNA: TGCGCCAGCAGCTTTGGAAGGGCAGATACGCAGTATTTT